Listed below are T cell receptor beta chains from one sample, sequenced in a study of blood T cell dynamics during melanoma immunotherapy. TCRdb keeps only in-frame clones here, not all; method: immunoSEQ multiplex PCR. The table has approximately 6,900 clones, about three quarters seen once. Sequencing used blood, obtained from a patient treated with checkpoint blockade. The receptors derive from a human donor with melanoma. The CDR3 runs from the conserved cysteine through the conserved F or W. D genes are given only for firm matches. Rows may omit the clone size; those that give it use once, few, many or a size class.

clone_size j_call v_call d_call cdr3_nt cdr3_aa
- TRBJ2-1 TRBV7-7 - TGTGCCAGCAGCCCCCTGGGGACCCGGTTTGCTCATGAGCAGTTCTTC CASSPLGTRFAHEQFF
- TRBJ2-3 TRBV19 - TGTGCCAGTAATACAGGAGACACAGATACGCAGTATTTT CASNTGDTDTQYF
- TRBJ2-3 TRBV28 - TGTGCCAGCAGTCGGGGCAGCCGTCCAGATACGCAGTATTTT CASSRGSRPDTQYF
- TRBJ1-4 TRBV5-4 TRBD1 TGTGCCAGCAGGACAGGGCCTAATGAAAAACTGTTTTTT CASRTGPNEKLFF
- TRBJ1-6 TRBV6-6 TRBD1 TGTGCCAGCAGCCCCGGGACAGGGACCGGTAATTCACCCCTCCACTTT CASSPGTGTGNSPLHF
once TRBJ1-1 TRBV4-2 - TGTGCCAGCAGCTTGGATGGAATCTCTGAAGCTTTCTTT CASSLDGISEAFF
once TRBJ2-6 TRBV18 - TGTGCCAGCTCACCCCCCGCTGGGGCCAACGTCCTGACTTTC CASSPPAGANVLTF
- TRBJ1-1 TRBV5-4 - TGTGCCAGCAGCTTGGTCAGGGAGAACACTGAAGCTTTCTTT CASSLVRENTEAFF
- TRBJ2-2 TRBV11-2 TRBD1 TGTGCCAGCAGCTTAGGAGACGGCCGGGACAGGTTCGGGGAGCTGTTTTTT CASSLGDGRDRFGELFF
- TRBJ1-2 TRBV5-6 - TGTGCCAGCAGCTTGACGGCAGGGGTTAACTATGGCTACACCTTC CASSLTAGVNYGYTF
- TRBJ2-2 TRBV4-1 - TGCGCCAGCAGACAAGACCAGTCGGAGAACACCGGGGAGCTGTTTTTT CASRQDQSENTGELFF
few TRBJ1-1 TRBV7-9 - TGTGCCAGCAGCTCAGACAGCTCCAACACTGAAGCTTTCTTT CASSSDSSNTEAFF
- TRBJ2-7 TRBV5-8 - TGTGCCAGCAGCCTTTTTAAGTCCAAGGGAACCCCCTACGAGCAGTACTTC CASSLFKSKGTPYEQYF
- TRBJ2-5 TRBV19 TRBD1 TGTGCCAGTAGTATAGGGCCCCCCGGGACAGGGGCTTCTGAGACCCAGTACTTC CASSIGPPGTGASETQYF
- TRBJ2-5 TRBV5-1 TRBD1 TGCGCCAGCAGCTTGGCAGGGGGCTTAGAGACCCAGTACTTC CASSLAGGLETQYF
- TRBJ2-7 TRBV4-1 TRBD1 TGCGCCAGCAGCCAAAATCGGGTGGGACAGTCCTACGAGCAGTACTTC CASSQNRVGQSYEQYF
- TRBJ1-3 TRBV11-3 - TGTGCCAGCAGCCAGCGGGCTGGAGGAAACACCATATATTTT CASSQRAGGNTIYF
- TRBJ1-3 TRBV7-9 - TGTGCCAGCAGCTCAACCAGCGGAAACACCATATATTTT CASSSTSGNTIYF
once TRBJ1-2 TRBV11-2 TRBD1 TGTGCCAGCAGCCCGGGACAGATCTATGGCTACACCTTC CASSPGQIYGYTF
- TRBJ1-2 TRBV7-8 - TGTGCCAGCAGCTTAGCGTTCGGGCCCAAGTTCTATGGCTACACCTTC CASSLAFGPKFYGYTF
- TRBJ2-5 TRBV5-1 - TGCGCCAGCAGCTTGTCCCCGGAGGAGACCCAGTACTTC CASSLSPEETQYF
- TRBJ2-7 TRBV5-6 - TGTGCCAGCAGCTCCTCCGGGCAGGGGCACTCCTACGAGCAGTACTTC CASSSSGQGHSYEQYF
- TRBJ1-4 TRBV30 TRBD1 TGTGCCTGGAGTCCCTCGGGACAGGGAAGGGAAAAACTGTTTTTT CAWSPSGQGREKLFF
few TRBJ2-6 TRBV30 - TGTGCCTGTCCGCGCCTCTCTGGGGCCAACGTCCTGACTTTC CACPRLSGANVLTF
- TRBJ2-6 TRBV18 - TGTGCCAGCTCACCCCTATCGGGGACCAGGAGCTCTGGGGCCAACGTCCTGACTTTC CASSPLSGTRSSGANVLTF
- TRBJ1-3 TRBV14 TRBD1 TGTGCCAGCAGCCAAGATACCAGGGGGCCAGTAAACACCATATATTTT CASSQDTRGPVNTIYF
- TRBJ2-1 TRBV5-6 - TGTGCCAGCAGCTTCCGACAAATCACAGGTGAGCAGTTCTTC CASSFRQITGEQFF
- TRBJ2-3 TRBV19 TRBD2 TGTGCCAGTAGTACACTAGCGGGAGACACAGATACGCAGTATTTT CASSTLAGDTDTQYF
- TRBJ2-7 TRBV19 - TGTGCCAGTAGTTTCGACTACGAGCAGTACTTC CASSFDYEQYF
few TRBJ1-5 TRBV30 - TGTGCCTGGAGCGGACAGCTAAGCAATCAGCCCCAGCATTTT CAWSGQLSNQPQHF
- TRBJ2-6 TRBV5-6 - TGTGCCAGCAGCCCAATCCCATCTGGGGCCAACGTCCTGACTTTC CASSPIPSGANVLTF
- TRBJ2-7 TRBV19 - TGTGCCAGTAGTCAACAGGCAAGCTCCTACGAGCAGTACTTC CASSQQASSYEQYF
- TRBJ1-3 TRBV6-1 - TGTGCCATCAGCCCGGACAGCTCTGGAAACACCATATATTTT CAISPDSSGNTIYF
once TRBJ2-3 TRBV11-3 - TGTGCCAGCAGCTTAGAGCCCAATACGCAGTATTTT CASSLEPNTQYF
- TRBJ1-4 TRBV18 - TGTGCCAGCTCACCACCCACACGGGAAAAACTGTTTTTT CASSPPTREKLFF
- TRBJ2-5 TRBV5-1 TRBD2 TGCGCCAGCAGCGAAGGGACTAGCGTGGGGACCCAGTACTTC CASSEGTSVGTQYF
- TRBJ1-1 TRBV7-1 - TGTGCCAGCAGCCCCGGACAGTTTCCAAACGCTGAAGCTTTCTTT CASSPGQFPNAEAFF